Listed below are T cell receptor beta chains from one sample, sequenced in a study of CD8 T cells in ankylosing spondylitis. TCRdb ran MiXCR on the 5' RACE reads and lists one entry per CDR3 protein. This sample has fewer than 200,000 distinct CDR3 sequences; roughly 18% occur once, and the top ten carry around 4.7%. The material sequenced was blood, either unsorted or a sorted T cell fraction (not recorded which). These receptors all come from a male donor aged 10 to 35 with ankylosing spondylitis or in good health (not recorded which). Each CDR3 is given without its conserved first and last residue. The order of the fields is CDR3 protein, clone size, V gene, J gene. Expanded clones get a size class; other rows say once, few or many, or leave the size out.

CDR3: ASSPPWTSPNSYNEQF
size: -
V: TRBV12-3/TRBV12-4
J: TRBJ2-1

CDR3: ASSTPGGRYT
size: many
V: TRBV27
J: TRBJ1-2

CDR3: SVDTAEAF
size: many
V: TRBV29-1
J: TRBJ1-1

CDR3: ASSPDYHNEQF
size: many
V: TRBV7-9
J: TRBJ2-1

CDR3: ASGRLAANEQF
size: -
V: TRBV4-3
J: TRBJ2-1

CDR3: ASSPSGQPQETQY
size: -
V: TRBV7-6
J: TRBJ2-5

CDR3: ASSRDYGYT
size: many
V: TRBV5-6
J: TRBJ1-2

CDR3: SARDQGNYGYT
size: many
V: TRBV20-1
J: TRBJ1-2

CDR3: AIRGGAYNEQF
size: -
V: TRBV10-3
J: TRBJ2-1

CDR3: ASSYSKLSNEQF
size: many
V: TRBV6-2/TRBV6-3
J: TRBJ2-1

CDR3: ASRSGRNTEAF
size: -
V: TRBV6-1
J: TRBJ1-1

CDR3: ASSQDGGSGEQY
size: many
V: TRBV4-3
J: TRBJ2-7

CDR3: ASSLLGSSTDTQY
size: once
V: TRBV28
J: TRBJ2-3

CDR3: ASSFTGMNTEAF
size: -
V: TRBV12-3/TRBV12-4
J: TRBJ1-1

CDR3: ASSPWTDGYT
size: -
V: TRBV4-3
J: TRBJ1-2

CDR3: ASGTSHPNEQF
size: many
V: TRBV2
J: TRBJ2-1

CDR3: ASTRDRIIVEQY
size: many
V: TRBV6-6
J: TRBJ2-7

CDR3: SARYRGLGNQPQH
size: many
V: TRBV20-1
J: TRBJ1-5

CDR3: SARDRPAGIGQRNEQF
size: many
V: TRBV20-1
J: TRBJ2-1

CDR3: ASSTTPVRAGGPGETQY
size: many
V: TRBV6-5
J: TRBJ2-5

CDR3: SASSVLTDTQY
size: many
V: TRBV20-1
J: TRBJ2-3

CDR3: ATLEPGLAGVQQF
size: many
V: TRBV10-3
J: TRBJ2-1